These T cell receptor beta chains were read from a single sample in a study of blood T cell repertoires in COVID-19. Assay used: immunoSEQ multiplex PCR; TCRdb lists only in-frame clones, some missing. The sample yields 150,000 to 200,000 clones, about 86% seen once. Sample: peripheral blood. The origin of the receptors is a man aged 50-59 years with active or convalescent COVID-19. Both conserved end residues are part of each CDR3. D genes are given only for firm matches. Only some rows state a clone size, as once, few, many or a class for expanded clones.

CDR3nt | CDR3aa | j_gene | v_gene | abundance | d_gene
TGTGCCACCAGCAGAGATGGGGTTAGCGGGAGAGGCACAGATACGCAGTATTTT | CATSRDGVSGRGTDTQYF | TRBJ2-3 | TRBV15 | - | TRBD2
TGTGCCAGCAGCTTAGTAGCAGGGGGGCAAAACATTCAGTACTTC | CASSLVAGGQNIQYF | TRBJ2-4 | TRBV11-2 | - | -
TGTGCCACCAGTGATAAGGGAAAGGCTTCGGGAGGCTACACCTTC | CATSDKGKASGGYTF | TRBJ1-2 | TRBV24-1 | - | -
TGTGCCAGCAGTTTAGGGAGGGATACGCAGTATTTT | CASSLGRDTQYF | TRBJ2-3 | TRBV12-3/TRBV12-4 | once | -
TGTGCCAGCAGCTCACCCGACAGGGTCCACGAGCAGTACTTC | CASSSPDRVHEQYF | TRBJ2-7 | TRBV7-3 | - | TRBD1
TGTGCCAGCAGCTTACCTTCGGAGACCCAGTACTTC | CASSLPSETQYF | TRBJ2-5 | TRBV13 | - | -
TGTGCCAGCAGCCAAGGTAGCGGGAGGGCCTACAATGAGCAGTTCTTC | CASSQGSGRAYNEQFF | TRBJ2-1 | TRBV3-1/TRBV3-2 | - | TRBD2
TGCAGCGTCAGTACAGGGGACCTATATAGCAATCAGCCCCAGCATTTT | CSVSTGDLYSNQPQHF | TRBJ1-5 | TRBV29-1 | - | TRBD1
TGTGCCAGCAGCTTAGAACAGGGAAGGGAGACCCAGTACTTC | CASSLEQGRETQYF | TRBJ2-5 | TRBV7-6 | once | -
TGTGCCAGTAGTATATCTCAGATGAACACTGAAGCTTTCTTT | CASSISQMNTEAFF | TRBJ1-1 | TRBV19 | once | -
TGTGCCAGCAGTACGGCGGGAGGAGCCTACGAGCAGTACTTC | CASSTAGGAYEQYF | TRBJ2-7 | TRBV3-1/TRBV3-2 | - | TRBD2
TGTGCCAGCAGCTCCTACCGGGCGGGAGCCAAAAACATTCAGTACTTC | CASSSYRAGAKNIQYF | TRBJ2-4 | TRBV7-2 | once | -
TGCGCCAGCAGCCAAGAGAGGGCAGGGGGCGAGCAGTACTTC | CASSQERAGGEQYF | TRBJ2-7 | TRBV4-3 | - | TRBD1
TGTGCCAGCAGGTGGCAGGGGGCTAATCAGCCCCAGCATTTT | CASRWQGANQPQHF | TRBJ1-5 | TRBV28 | - | TRBD1
TGTGCCAGCAGCGTAGGACAGTCGACCTACAATGAGCAGTTCTTC | CASSVGQSTYNEQFF | TRBJ2-1 | TRBV9 | - | -
TGTGCCAGCAGCCTGGGGGACAGGAGTAACTATGGCTACACCTTC | CASSLGDRSNYGYTF | TRBJ1-2 | TRBV7-3 | - | TRBD1
TGTGCCAGTAGTATAGGGCGGGGTAATTCACCCCTCCACTTT | CASSIGRGNSPLHF | TRBJ1-6 | TRBV19 | - | -
TGTGCCAGCAGCTCAGGGCCACTTGTCTACGAGCAGTACTTC | CASSSGPLVYEQYF | TRBJ2-7 | TRBV28 | few | -
TGTGCCAGCAGTGAGAGGGTGGCTAGCGGGGGTTACGAGCAGTACTTC | CASSERVASGGYEQYF | TRBJ2-7 | TRBV2 | - | TRBD2
TGTGCCAGCAGCGTGGACAGGGGGCTGGTCGGGGAGCTGTTTTTT | CASSVDRGLVGELFF | TRBJ2-2 | TRBV11-2 | - | TRBD1
TGTGCCAGCAGCCCTCGGCTAGTCTCACGAGAGCAGTACTTC | CASSPRLVSREQYF | TRBJ2-7 | TRBV7-2 | - | -
TGCAGCGTTGAGGGGGCGTCGGACATTCAGTACTTC | CSVEGASDIQYF | TRBJ2-4 | TRBV29-1 | - | -
TGCGCCAGCAGCCAGCAAGGACTAGCGGGGTCCTACAATGAGCAGTTCTTC | CASSQQGLAGSYNEQFF | TRBJ2-1 | TRBV4-3 | - | TRBD2
TGTGCCAGCAGCCCAAGCGGGAATTCACCCCTCCACTTT | CASSPSGNSPLHF | TRBJ1-6 | TRBV6-5 | few | -
TGCGCCAGCAGCTTCTCCGGACAGGGGGGTCAGCCCCAGCATTTT | CASSFSGQGGQPQHF | TRBJ1-5 | TRBV5-1 | - | TRBD1
TGTGCCAGCAGCATACAGGGTCGGAACGAGCAGTACTTC | CASSIQGRNEQYF | TRBJ2-7 | TRBV7-9 | once | -
TGTGCCAGCAGCGTTGGCCCGGAGCAGTACTTC | CASSVGPEQYF | TRBJ2-7 | TRBV3-1/TRBV3-2 | - | -
TGTGCCAGCAGTCCCTTTGGGCGGGAGGGCACAGATACGCAGTATTTT | CASSPFGREGTDTQYF | TRBJ2-3 | TRBV13 | - | TRBD2
TGTGCCAGCAGCTATAGGGGAAACTATGGCTACACCTTC | CASSYRGNYGYTF | TRBJ1-2 | TRBV3-1/TRBV3-2 | - | -
TGTGCCAGCAGCTTGGTGAGCGGAAACACCGGGGAGCTGTTTTTT | CASSLVSGNTGELFF | TRBJ2-2 | TRBV5-5 | - | -
TGTGCCAGCAGCTTAGGACTAGCGGGAGGGACCGGGGAGCTGTTTTTT | CASSLGLAGGTGELFF | TRBJ2-2 | TRBV7-7 | - | TRBD2
TGTGCCACCAGGACAGGGGGCGTGGAGACCCAGTACTTC | CATRTGGVETQYF | TRBJ2-5 | TRBV2 | - | TRBD1
TGTGCCAGCAGTCAAGGGACAGGGATGGACGAGCAGTACTTC | CASSQGTGMDEQYF | TRBJ2-7 | TRBV6-2/TRBV6-3 | - | TRBD1
TGTGCCAGTGGGGTTATGGGGCACACCGGGGAGCTGTTTTTT | CASGVMGHTGELFF | TRBJ2-2 | TRBV19 | - | -
TGTGCCACCAAACTAGGGGGGGGAGTAGATACGCAGTATTTT | CATKLGGGVDTQYF | TRBJ2-3 | TRBV5-6 | - | -
TGTGCCAGCAGCTTATCGGGACAGCACCAAGAGACCCAGTACTTC | CASSLSGQHQETQYF | TRBJ2-5 | TRBV7-7 | - | TRBD1
TGTGCCAGCAGCGCAGGTCCCGTGGAGCCCCAGCATTTT | CASSAGPVEPQHF | TRBJ1-5 | TRBV4-2 | once | -
TGTGCCAGCAGCCTTCTCCCGGGACTAGCGGGGCCACAAGAGACCCAGTACTTC | CASSLLPGLAGPQETQYF | TRBJ2-5 | TRBV7-2 | - | TRBD2
TGTGCCAGCAGCCAAGACCAGGGCCCAGGGGGTATGGGCAATCAGCCCCAGCATTTT | CASSQDQGPGGMGNQPQHF | TRBJ1-5 | TRBV4-2 | - | TRBD1
TGTGCCAGCAGTGAAGGGACAGGGTTACGGGAGACCCAGTACTTC | CASSEGTGLRETQYF | TRBJ2-5 | TRBV6-1 | - | TRBD1
TGTGCCAGCAGCCATCTGACAGGGCTCTACGAGCAGTACTTC | CASSHLTGLYEQYF | TRBJ2-7 | TRBV3-1/TRBV3-2 | - | TRBD1
TGTGCCAGCCAGACAGGGTTTAACACTGAAGCTTTCTTT | CASQTGFNTEAFF | TRBJ1-1 | TRBV6-1 | few | TRBD1
TGTGCCAGCAGCTCAACACAGGGCGGACAGCCCCAGCATTTT | CASSSTQGGQPQHF | TRBJ1-5 | TRBV7-2 | - | -
TGTGCCAGCAGCTTAAATGTTCCGGCTAGTGGTACTGAAGCTTTCTTT | CASSLNVPASGTEAFF | TRBJ1-1 | TRBV7-3 | once | -
TGTGCCAGCAGTTTAGTTGGCGACAGTGAGCAGTTCTTC | CASSLVGDSEQFF | TRBJ2-1 | TRBV12-3/TRBV12-4 | once | -
TGTGCCAGCAGTCCGACAGGGCCAGCCTACGAGCAGTACTTC | CASSPTGPAYEQYF | TRBJ2-7 | TRBV6-2/TRBV6-3 | - | TRBD1
TGTGCCAGCAGCCCTACCGGGGGGCCTTTAGGCACTGAAGCTTTCTTT | CASSPTGGPLGTEAFF | TRBJ1-1 | TRBV6-2/TRBV6-3 | - | -
TGTGCCAGGACAGTCCCAACTAATGAAAAACTGTTTTTT | CARTVPTNEKLFF | TRBJ1-4 | TRBV6-5 | - | -